A single T cell receptor (beta chain) is shown here with its context. Antigen unknown. The record originates from a study of cytomegalovirus exposure and HLA in healthy donors. The study ran its PCR with 60 Vbeta and 13 Jbeta primers. Repertoires were generated with immunoSEQ multiplex PCR, while TCRdb's copy carries only in-frame clones and drops some. The sample lists fewer than 200,000 clones, around 75% seen once, with under 3% in the top ten. CDR3 length: 14 amino acids. Germline values: CDR1 ENHRY, CDR2 SYGVKD. The V and J ends lost 4 bases and 4 bases respectively, with 13 bases between them. Whole-study findings and limits: The later analysis indicated that the majority of CMV-associated TCR beta chains appeared HLA-restricted. TCR beta sequences numbering around 15,000 were associated with HLA alleles at 0.05 false discovery rate in a later analysis. With high specificity and sensitivity, the classifier reportedly diagnosed cytomegalovirus status. Later work showed greater clonal expansion in HLA-associated TCR beta chains than in equally common others.

The sequence was obtained from a male donor in good health and CMV-seronegative. The V gene is TRBV10-3, the J gene TRBJ2-5; D remains unclear. Material: PBMCs. This chain's CDR3 is CAISGEVARETQYF. Here the CDR3 DNA reads TGTGCCATCAGTGGTGAGGTAGCAAGAGAGACCCAGTACTTC.